Following are 14 T cell receptor beta chains from one sample sequenced in a study of shared clonotypes between healthy human individuals. Repertoires were generated with immunoSEQ multiplex PCR, while TCRdb's copy carries only in-frame clones and drops some. The data contain 1,500,000 or so clones, roughly 97% of them singletons. The material sequenced was naive CD4+ T cells sorted from blood. Described subset: CD45RA+ positively selected. Every receptor here comes from a man aged 25 to 40 in good health.

This rearrangement joins TRBV9 to TRBJ2-7; weak D call: TRBD1 (5 bases). CDR3 length: 14 residues. V gave up 1 base and J gave up 3 bases, with 11 bases separating them. Germline values: CDR1 SGDLS, CDR2 YYNGEE. The CDR3 DNA follows: TGTGCCAGCAGCGTATCAATAGGGGACTACGAGCAGTACTTC. Protein: CASSVSIGDYEQYF.

The chain employs TRBV5-1 and TRBJ2-2; D might be TRBD2 (6 bases). V was shortened by 2 bases and J by 6 bases, with 11 bases between the two germline ends. Looked up from germline, CDR1 is SGHRS and CDR2 is YFSETQ. This CDR3 has 14 residues. CDR3 sequence (DNA): TGCGCCAGCAGCTTCCGGGAGTTAGCCGGGGAGCTGTTTTTT. Translated, it gives CASSFRELAGELFF.

The count of this clone is one. The CDR3 sequence: CSVSGWGYNEQFF. CDR3 nucleotide sequence: TGCAGCGTTAGCGGCTGGGGATACAATGAGCAGTTCTTC. This chain joins TRBV29-1 and TRBJ2-1; perhaps TRBD2 as D (5 bases). The CDR3 spans 13 residues. Germline V gene sequence: CDR1 SQVTM, CDR2 ANQGSEA. V lost 5 bases and J 4 bases, leaving 12 bases between the germline ends.

The chain carries TRBV5-8 and TRBJ1-5; D unclear. The CDR3 consists of 14 residues. Trimming cost V 2 bases and J 4 bases, with 10 bases left between them. The germline gives CDR1 SGHTS, CDR2 YDEGEE. CDR3 loop: CASSFVGRNQPQHF. The CDR3 nucleotides read TGTGCCAGCAGCTTTGTCGGCAGGAATCAGCCCCAGCATTTT.

The V gene is TRBV5-4, the J gene TRBJ2-5, with D possibly being TRBD1 (7 bases). The CDR3 is 16 residues long. CDR1 SGHNT and CDR2 YYREEE come from the germline V gene (reference sequence). V shed 4 bases and J shed 5 bases, with 21 bases lying between them. The CDR3 coding sequence is TGTGCCAGCAGCGGCGGTGGAGGGACAGATTCTGAGACCCAGTACTTC. It codes for CASSGGGGTDSETQYF.

V and J are TRBV9 and TRBJ2-7; TRBD2 matches 9 bases. Germline V gene sequence: CDR1 SGDLS, CDR2 YYNGEE. Unmatched junction bases numbered 13, after V lost 3 bases and J lost 6 bases. The CDR3 runs 16 residues. CDR3 in DNA: TGTGCCAGCAGCGCTAGCGGGGCTAGTCTACCGTCCGAGCAGTACTTC. The encoded protein is CASSASGASLPSEQYF.

The chain carries TRBV6-6 and TRBJ2-7; TRBD2 aligns across 12 bases. The CDR3 consists of 14 residues. The trim removed 6 bases at V and 4 bases at J, leaving 4 bases unmatched. CDR1 and CDR2 from the germline V gene are MNHNY and SVGAGI (reference sequence). The CDR3 DNA reads TGTGCCAGCAGAACGACTAGCGGGAGTTACGAGCAGTACTTC. Residues: CASRTTSGSYEQYF.

Points on this clone: The same CDR3 is also encoded by other DNA sequences in this sample. The DNA of the CDR3 is TGTGCCAGCAGCTCTAGCGGGAGCTCCTACGAGCAGTACTTC. Protein product: CASSSSGSSYEQYF. The chain is built from TRBV7-2 and TRBJ2-7; 10 bases align to TRBD2. In germline, CDR1 is SGHTA, CDR2 FQGNSA. After removal of 4 bases from V and 0 bases from J, the junction contained 0 bases not matched to a gene. This CDR3 region has 14 residues.

Note on this clone: The same CDR3 also results from other DNA sequences found in this sample. The chain combines TRBV5-1 with TRBJ1-1, with D uncertain. CDR3 length: 14 amino acids. The V end was cut by 0 bases, the J end by 1 base, with 7 bases between. Germline assignment: CDR1 SGHRS and CDR2 YFSETQ. This CDR3 reads CASSLGTANTEAFF. CDR3 sequence (DNA): TGCGCCAGCAGCTTGGGTACGGCGAACACTGAAGCTTTCTTT.

The chain links TRBV10-3 to TRBJ1-1, with D maybe TRBD1 (5 bases). Trimming cost V 7 bases and J 1 base, with 13 bases left between them. Germline CDR1 ENHRY, CDR2 SYGVKD. This CDR3 region has 14 residues. The CDR3 sequence: CAITWGPGNTEAFF. The CDR3 nucleotides are TGTGCCATCACCTGGGGCCCGGGGAACACTGAAGCTTTCTTT.

The chain uses TRBV11-2 and TRBJ2-1; the match to TRBD1 covers 9 bases. V trimming: 10 bases; J trimming: 4 bases; junction bases outside the gene matches: 8. The CDR3 length is 14 residues. CDR1 and CDR2 from the germline V gene are SGHAT and FQNNGV. This CDR3 is CATLSGTGYNEQFF. As DNA, the CDR3 is TGTGCCACCTTGTCCGGGACAGGGTACAATGAGCAGTTCTTC.

The CDR3 region has the DNA TGTGCCAGCAGCTTGAGGACAGATCACTACAATGAGCAGTTCTTC. Translating it yields CASSLRTDHYNEQFF. This chain links TRBV11-3 with TRBJ2-1; a possible D gene is TRBD1 (6 bases). CDR3 length: 15 amino acids. V shed 3 bases and J shed 3 bases, with 12 bases lying between them. Germline CDR1 and CDR2: SGHNT and YENEEA.

The chain carries TRBV11-1 and TRBJ1-1; D uncertain. The V end lost 2 bases, the J end lost 1 base, and 8 bases lay between the germline ends. Germline V gene sequence: CDR1 SGHAT, CDR2 FQDESV (reference sequence). This CDR3 has 14 residues. This CDR3 is CASSLFLANTEAFF. The CDR3 DNA is TGTGCCAGCAGCTTATTTTTGGCGAACACTGAAGCTTTCTTT.

The chain couples TRBV4-1 to TRBJ1-3; D is unresolved. CDR1 is MGHRA and CDR2 is YSYEKL in the germline V gene. Trimming left V 3 bases short and J 4 bases short, with 19 bases between. This CDR3 has 17 amino acids. CDR3 loop: CASSQSDLGGIGNTIYF. For the CDR3, the DNA is TGCGCCAGCAGCCAGTCGGACCTCGGAGGCATCGGAAACACCATATATTTT.